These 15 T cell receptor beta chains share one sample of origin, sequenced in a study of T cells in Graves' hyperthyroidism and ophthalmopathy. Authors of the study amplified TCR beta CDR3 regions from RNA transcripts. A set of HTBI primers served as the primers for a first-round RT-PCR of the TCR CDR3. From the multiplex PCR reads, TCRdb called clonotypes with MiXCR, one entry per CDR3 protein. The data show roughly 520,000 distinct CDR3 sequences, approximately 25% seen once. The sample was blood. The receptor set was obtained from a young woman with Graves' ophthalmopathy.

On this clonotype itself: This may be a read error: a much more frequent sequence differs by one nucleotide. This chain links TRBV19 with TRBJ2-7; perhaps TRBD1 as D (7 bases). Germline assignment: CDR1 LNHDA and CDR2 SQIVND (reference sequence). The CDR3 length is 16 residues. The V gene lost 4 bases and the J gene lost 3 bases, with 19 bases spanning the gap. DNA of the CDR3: TGTGCCAGTAGTACAGTCGGAGGGGGCGATATCTACGAGCAGTACTTC. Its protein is CASSTVGGGDIYEQYF.

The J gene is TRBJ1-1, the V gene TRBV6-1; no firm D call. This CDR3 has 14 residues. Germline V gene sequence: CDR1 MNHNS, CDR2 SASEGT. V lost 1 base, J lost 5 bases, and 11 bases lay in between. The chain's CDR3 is CASSEVRAGTEAFF. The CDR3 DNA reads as TGTGCCAGCAGTGAAGTCCGGGCAGGTACTGAAGCTTTCTTT.

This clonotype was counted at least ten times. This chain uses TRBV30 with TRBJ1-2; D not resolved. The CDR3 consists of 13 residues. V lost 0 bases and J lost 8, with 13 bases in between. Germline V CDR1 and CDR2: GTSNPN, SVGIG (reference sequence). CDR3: CAWSVLSSGGYTF. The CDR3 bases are TGTGCCTGGAGTGTACTAAGCTCTGGCGGCTACACCTTC.

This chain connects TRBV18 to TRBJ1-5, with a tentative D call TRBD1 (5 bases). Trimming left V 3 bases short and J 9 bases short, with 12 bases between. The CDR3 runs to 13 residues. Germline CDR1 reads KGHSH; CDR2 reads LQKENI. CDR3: CASSPTAITPQHF. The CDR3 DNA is TGTGCCAGCTCACCGACAGCTATCACGCCCCAGCATTTT.

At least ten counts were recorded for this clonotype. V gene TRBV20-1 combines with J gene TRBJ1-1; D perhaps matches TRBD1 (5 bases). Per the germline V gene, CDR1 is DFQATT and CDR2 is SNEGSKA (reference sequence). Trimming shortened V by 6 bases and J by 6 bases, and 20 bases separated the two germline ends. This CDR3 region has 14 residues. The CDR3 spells CSAWEGPAVPEAFF. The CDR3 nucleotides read TGCAGTGCGTGGGAGGGGCCAGCTGTCCCTGAAGCTTTCTTT.

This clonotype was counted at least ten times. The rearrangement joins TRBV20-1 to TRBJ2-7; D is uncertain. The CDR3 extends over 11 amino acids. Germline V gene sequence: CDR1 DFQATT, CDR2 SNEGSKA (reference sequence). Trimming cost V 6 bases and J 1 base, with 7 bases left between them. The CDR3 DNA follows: TGCAGTGCCGGGCGGTCCTACGAGCAGTACTTC. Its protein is CSAGRSYEQYF.

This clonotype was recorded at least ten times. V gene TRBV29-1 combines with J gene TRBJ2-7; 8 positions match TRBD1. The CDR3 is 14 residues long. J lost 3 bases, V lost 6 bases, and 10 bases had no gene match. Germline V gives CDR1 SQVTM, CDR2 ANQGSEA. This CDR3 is CSVTFRGPYYEQYF. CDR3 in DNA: TGCAGCGTCACGTTCAGGGGGCCCTACTACGAGCAGTACTTC.

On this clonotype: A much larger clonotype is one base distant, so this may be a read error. CDR3 loop: CASKTMGGMNTEACF. The CDR3 nucleotides are TGTGCCAGTAAAACGATGGGGGGTATGAACACTGAAGCTTGCTTT. The gene calls are TRBV19 and TRBJ1-1, with D possibly being TRBD1 (5 bases). Germline V gives CDR1 LNHDA, CDR2 SQIVND (reference sequence). The CDR3 is 15 amino acids.

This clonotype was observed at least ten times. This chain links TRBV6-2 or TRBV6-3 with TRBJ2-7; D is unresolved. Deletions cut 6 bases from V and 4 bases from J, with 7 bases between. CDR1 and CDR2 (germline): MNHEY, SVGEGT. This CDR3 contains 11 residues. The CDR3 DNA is TGTGCCAGCAGAGCCTCATACGAGCAGTACTTC. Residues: CASRASYEQYF.

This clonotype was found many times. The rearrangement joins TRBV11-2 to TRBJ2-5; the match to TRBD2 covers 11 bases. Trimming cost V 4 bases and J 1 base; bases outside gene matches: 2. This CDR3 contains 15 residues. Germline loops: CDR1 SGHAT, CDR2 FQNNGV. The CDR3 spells CASSWGLAAQETQYF. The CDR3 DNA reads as TGTGCCAGCAGCTGGGGACTAGCGGCCCAAGAGACCCAGTACTTC.

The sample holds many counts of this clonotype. The CDR3 DNA is TGCGCCAGCAGCTTGTCCCCCGTAGGAGGGTTTTTTGAAGCTTTCTTT. It specifies CASSLSPVGGFFEAFF. The chain couples TRBV5-1 to TRBJ1-1, with D uncertain. V was shortened by 1 base and J by 7 bases, with 20 bases between the two germline ends. This CDR3 has 16 residues. Germline CDR1 SGHRS, CDR2 YFSETQ.

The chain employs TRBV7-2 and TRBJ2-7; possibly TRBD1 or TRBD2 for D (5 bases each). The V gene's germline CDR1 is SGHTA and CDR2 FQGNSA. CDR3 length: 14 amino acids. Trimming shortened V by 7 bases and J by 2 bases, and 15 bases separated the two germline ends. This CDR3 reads CASNGDQTPYEQYF. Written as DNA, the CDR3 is TGTGCCAGCAATGGGGACCAGACCCCCTACGAGCAGTACTTC.

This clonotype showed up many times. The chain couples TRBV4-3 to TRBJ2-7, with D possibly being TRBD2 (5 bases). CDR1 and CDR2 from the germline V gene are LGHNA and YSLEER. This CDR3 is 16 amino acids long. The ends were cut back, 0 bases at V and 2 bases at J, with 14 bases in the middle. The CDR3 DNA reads TGCGCCAGCAGCCAAGAGACGGGCGGGCTACCCTACGAGCAGTACTTC. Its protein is CASSQETGGLPYEQYF.

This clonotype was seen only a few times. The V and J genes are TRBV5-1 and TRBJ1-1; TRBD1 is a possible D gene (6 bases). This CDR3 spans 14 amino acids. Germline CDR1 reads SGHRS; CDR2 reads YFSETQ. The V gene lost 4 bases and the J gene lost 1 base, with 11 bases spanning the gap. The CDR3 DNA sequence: TGCGCCAGCAGCACGGACAGCGGGAACACTGAAGCTTTCTTT. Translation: CASSTDSGNTEAFF.

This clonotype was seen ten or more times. CDR3 amino acids: CASSAGKGQTNYGYTF. The CDR3 DNA is TGTGCCAGCAGCGCCGGGAAGGGACAGACAAACTATGGCTACACCTTC. V and J are TRBV5-5 and TRBJ1-2, with 7 bases that match TRBD1. Germline CDR1 and CDR2: SGHKS and YYEKEE (reference sequence). This CDR3 is 16 amino acids long. J gave up 2 bases and V 4 bases, and 11 bases lay outside the gene matches. Drawing the rest from reference TRBV5-5 and TRBJ1-2, the complete variable domain is DAGVTQSPTHLIKTRGQQVTLRCSPISGHKSVSWYQQVLGQGPQFIFQYYEKEERGRGNFPDRFSARQFPNYSSELNVNALLLGDSALYLCASSAGKGQTNYGYTFGSGTRLTVV.